This T cell receptor (beta chain) was observed in a study of T cell responses to AZD1222 COVID-19 vaccine. Generated by immunoSEQ multiplex PCR, the TCRdb table keeps only in-frame clones and is missing some. Seen here are about 150,000 clones, approximately 91% observed once, and the top ten hold approximately 1.5%. As to this clone: The antigen is undetermined. A much larger clone differs from this one at a single base, so this may be a read error. The sample contains more than one DNA sequence encoding this CDR3.

Study results and limitations: Repertoires were collected only later (after the peak T cell response had occurred). The sample set comprised mostly white British donors with more females, and clonal diversity was possibly underestimated.

This clonotype originated in an adult who received the AZD1222 COVID-19 vaccine. The sequenced sample was peripheral blood, obtained 28 days after the second AZD1222 dose.

The CDR3 region has the DNA TGTGCCAGCAGCTTGGACAGGGGGGTCACAGATACGCAGTATTTT. It translates to CASSLDRGVTDTQYF. The J gene is TRBJ2-3, the V gene TRBV5-4, with 8 bases identical to TRBD1. Losses at the gene ends were 0 bases for V and 2 bases for J; bases not matched to a gene: 2. CDR3 size: 15 residues. CDR1 and CDR2 (germline): SGHNT, YYREEE (reference sequence).